The 13 T cell receptor beta chains in this list originate from one sample, sequenced in a study of technical replicates of blood from a handful of donors. The method was immunoSEQ multiplex PCR; TCRdb's version includes in-frame clones alone and lacks a portion of them. The table records about 15,000 clones, 70% to 90% of them present only once. The sample taken for sequencing was PBMCs. The receptors derive from a human donor in good health.

V usage is TRBV5-5 and J usage is TRBJ2-3, with D tentatively TRBD1 (5 bases). The CDR3 loop spans 17 amino acids. Trimming took 3 bases from V and 2 from J, leaving 19 bases between them. CDR1 is SGHKS and CDR2 is YYEKEE in the germline V gene (reference sequence). The CDR3 DNA reads TGTGCCAGCAGCTCTGGGAATCGTGGGGCCAACACAGATACGCAGTATTTT. Residues: CASSSGNRGANTDTQYF.

The gene calls are TRBV7-8 and TRBJ2-3, with 7 positions matching TRBD2. Germline trimming cut 1 base from V and 2 bases from J; bases unmatched to any gene: 3. The length of the CDR3 is 15 residues. Germline values: CDR1 SGHVS, CDR2 FQNEAQ. The CDR3 is CASSLGLAATDTQYF. CDR3 DNA sequence: TGTGCCAGCAGCTTAGGCCTAGCGGCCACAGATACGCAGTATTTT.

The V and J genes are TRBV4-2 and TRBJ1-1; possible D gene TRBD1, 5 bases. CDR1 and CDR2 from the germline V gene are LGHNA and YNFKEQ. Trimming cost V 1 base and J 3 bases, with 15 bases left between them. The length of the CDR3 is 16 residues. This CDR3 reads CASSQVHGGVDTEAFF. The DNA for the CDR3 is TGTGCCAGCAGCCAAGTTCATGGAGGGGTCGACACTGAAGCTTTCTTT.

This sequence joins TRBV19 and TRBJ2-7, with 7 bases that match TRBD1. There are 13 residues in the CDR3. Germline V gene data show CDR1 as LNHDA and CDR2 as SQIVND (reference sequence). V lost 4 bases, J lost 4 bases, and 4 bases stayed unmatched. Here the CDR3 reads CASSRTGGYEQYF. The CDR3 nucleotides read TGTGCCAGTAGTAGGACAGGAGGATACGAGCAGTACTTC.

The chain employs TRBV5-6 and TRBJ2-7, with TRBD2 matching over 7 bases. With V trimmed by 4 bases and J by 4 bases, 8 bases remained unmatched. The CDR3 is 14 residues long. Germline CDR1 reads SGHDT; CDR2 reads YYEEEE. The CDR3 protein is CASSLGGDTYEQYF. Written as DNA, the CDR3 is TGTGCCAGCAGCCTGGGGGGGGATACGTACGAGCAGTACTTC.

This clone was picked up one time. This chain joins TRBV30 and TRBJ2-1, with D possibly matching TRBD1 (5 bases). The CDR3 consists of 13 residues. Germline loops: CDR1 GTSNPN, CDR2 SVGIG (reference sequence). Trimming took 6 bases from V and 6 from J, leaving 15 bases between them. This CDR3 reads CACSPGNTNEQFF. The CDR3 region has the DNA TGTGCCTGCTCCCCAGGGAATACCAATGAGCAGTTCTTC.

V usage is TRBV5-3 and J usage is TRBJ2-3, with TRBD2 matching over 10 bases. TRBV5-3 belongs to the ORF category, with a function that is uncertain. V dropped 4 bases and J dropped 6; count of bases not matched to a gene: 8. The CDR3 runs 15 residues. The CDR3 bases are TGTGCCAGAAGCCATTCTAGCGGGAGCCCGGATACGCAGTATTTT. It specifies CARSHSSGSPDTQYF.

The V call is TRBV6-6, the J call TRBJ2-5; D might be TRBD2 (6 bases). There are 14 residues in the CDR3. Per germline, CDR1 MNHNY and CDR2 SVGAGI (reference sequence). V lost 4 bases and J 3 bases, leaving 12 bases between the germline ends. DNA of the CDR3: TGTGCCAGCAGTTCTCCGACTAGGAAAGAGACCCAGTACTTC. Translation: CASSSPTRKETQYF.

This clone was picked up one time. The rearrangement uses TRBV6-1 and TRBJ2-1, with D tentatively TRBD2 (5 bases). The germline gives CDR1 MNHNS, CDR2 SASEGT. The CDR3 spans 15 residues. V was clipped by 5 bases and J by 7 bases, with 18 bases between them. CDR3 nucleotide sequence: TGTGCCAGCAGTTTATCCCTAGCTTTCTCGAATGAGCAGTTCTTC. This translates into CASSLSLAFSNEQFF.

The chain recombines TRBV27 with TRBJ1-1; a possible D gene is TRBD1 (5 bases). The CDR3 is made up of 14 amino acids. CDR1 is MNHEY, CDR2 SMNVEV, per germline (reference sequence). The V gene lost 3 bases and the J gene lost 3 bases, with 11 bases spanning the gap. The DNA for the CDR3 is TGTGCCAGCAGTTTTGACAGTCTGTACACTGAAGCTTTCTTT. Translated, it gives CASSFDSLYTEAFF.

The rearrangement links TRBV5-8 to TRBJ2-1; 9 bases are a match to TRBD2. Per the germline V gene, CDR1 is SGHTS and CDR2 is YDEGEE. Unmatched junction bases numbered 5, after V lost 4 bases and J lost 6 bases. This CDR3 contains 14 residues. The CDR3 nucleotides read TGTGCCAGCAGCCGACTAGCGGCTTTCAATGAGCAGTTCTTC. As protein: CASSRLAAFNEQFF.

This clone was recorded a few times. The gene calls are TRBV4-2 and TRBJ1-5; 7 nucleotides agree with TRBD1. Trimming removed 5 bases from V and 6 bases from J; junction bases left unmatched: 13. The CDR3 contains 16 residues. Germline V gene data show CDR1 as LGHNA and CDR2 as YNFKEQ. The CDR3 region has the DNA TGTGCCAGCAGCTCCCAGGACAGGCGGGAGGGTCAGCCCCAGCATTTT. Translated, it gives CASSSQDRREGQPQHF.

CDR3 residues: CASSYELAGDGYEQYF. The DNA of the CDR3 is TGTGCCAGCAGTTACGAACTAGCGGGAGACGGCTACGAGCAGTACTTC. V and J are TRBV6-5 and TRBJ2-7; 11 bases map to TRBD2. This CDR3 has 16 residues. Trimming took 2 bases from V and 3 from J; bases not matched to a gene: 6. CDR1 and CDR2 from the germline V gene are MNHEY and SVGAGI.